Listed here are 29 T cell receptor beta chains from one sample, sequenced in a study of blood T cell repertoires in COVID-19. Sequencing was performed with immunoSEQ multiplex PCR; in TCRdb, only in-frame clones are kept and a portion is missing. Among more than 100,000 clones listed, over 75% were seen once. Material: peripheral blood. The receptors originated from a man older than 75 with acute or convalescent COVID-19.

J is TRBJ1-5 and V is TRBV2, with D perhaps TRBD1 (6 bases). Germline CDR1 SNHLY, CDR2 FYNNEI. V shed 2 bases and J shed 0 bases, with 8 bases lying between them. This CDR3 spans 15 amino acids. In nucleotides, the CDR3 is TGTGCCAGCAGTGAACAGGGGTATAGCAATCAGCCCCAGCATTTT. Protein product: CASSEQGYSNQPQHF.

This clone came up a few times. The chain links TRBV19 to TRBJ1-5; D not resolved. This CDR3 comprises 18 residues. The germline V gene has CDR1 LNHDA and CDR2 SQIVND (reference sequence). Trimming removed 3 bases from V and 5 bases from J, with 23 bases in between. This chain's CDR3 is CASSIILFTASKDQPQHF. The CDR3 bases are TGTGCCAGTAGTATTATACTATTCACGGCCTCAAAGGATCAGCCCCAGCATTTT. The whole variable domain, remainder taken from reference TRBV19 and TRBJ1-5, is DGGITQSPKYLFRKEGQNVTLSCEQNLNHDAMYWYRQDPGQGLRLIYYSQIVNDFQKGDIAEGYSVSREKKESFPLTVTSAQKNPTAFYLCASSIILFTASKDQPQHFGDGTRLSIL.

The chain combines TRBV5-8 with TRBJ2-1, with TRBD1 matching 9 bases. CDR1 and CDR2 from the germline V gene are SGHTS and YDEGEE. The CDR3 consists of 15 residues. Unmatched junction bases numbered 7, after V lost 3 bases and J lost 6 bases. The CDR3 DNA follows: TGTGCCAGCAGCTACAGGGGGCGCATGGCCAATGAGCAGTTCTTC. This gives the protein CASSYRGRMANEQFF.

The chain carries TRBV11-2 and TRBJ2-7; tentatively, D is TRBD2 (6 bases). Germline CDR1 reads SGHAT; CDR2 reads FQNNGV. The CDR3 length is 15 residues. V lost 3 bases to trimming and J lost 3 bases, with 15 bases between them. The CDR3 DNA is TGTGCCAGCAGCTTCTTGGGGGGTGTCGGCTACGAGCAGTACTTC. Its protein product is CASSFLGGVGYEQYF.

The chain links TRBV5-1 to TRBJ1-3; tentative D call: TRBD1 (5 bases). This CDR3 region has 15 residues. CDR1 and CDR2 (germline): SGHRS, YFSETQ. V shed 4 bases and J shed 4 bases, with 15 bases lying between them. The chain's CDR3 is CASSPLGAGGNTIYF. CDR3 nucleotide sequence: TGCGCCAGCAGCCCCCTAGGGGCCGGGGGAAACACCATATATTTT.

The chain combines TRBV29-1 with TRBJ1-5, with D tentatively TRBD1 (6 bases). This CDR3 region has 12 residues. Trimming removed 4 bases at V and 4 bases at J, with 8 bases between. Germline-derived CDR1 and CDR2 are SQVTM and ANQGSEA. CDR3 DNA: TGCAGCGTTGGACAGGATAATCAGCCCCAGCATTTT. Translation gives CSVGQDNQPQHF.

The V and J genes are TRBV11-2 and TRBJ1-5; TRBD1 is a possible D gene (5 bases). Germline loops: CDR1 SGHAT, CDR2 FQNNGV. The ends were cut back, 1 base at V and 4 bases at J, with 8 bases in the middle. The CDR3 sequence is 14 residues long. CDR3 amino acids: CASSLGTLNQPQHF. The CDR3 nucleotides read TGTGCCAGCAGCTTAGGGACACTTAATCAGCCCCAGCATTTT. The whole variable domain, filled in from reference TRBV11-2 and TRBJ1-5, reads EAGVAQSPRYKIIEKRQSVAFWCNPISGHATLYWYQQILGQGPKLLIQFQNNGVVDDSQLPKDRFSAERLKGVDSTLKIQPAKLEDSAVYLCASSLGTLNQPQHFGDGTRLSIL.

This chain links TRBV5-1 with TRBJ2-7, with D hard to call. The V and J ends lost 4 bases and 2 bases respectively, with 13 bases between them. This CDR3 region has 14 residues. Looked up from germline, CDR1 is SGHRS and CDR2 is YFSETQ. As DNA, the CDR3 is TGCGCCAGCAGCCCCCCAACACAGACCTACGAGCAGTACTTC. Translated: CASSPPTQTYEQYF.

The chain employs TRBV5-1 and TRBJ1-1; D uncertain. Trimming pared 7 bases from V and 1 base from J, leaving 8 bases between. Germline loops: CDR1 SGHRS, CDR2 YFSETQ. The CDR3 runs to 12 residues. CDR3 sequence (DNA): TGCGCCAGCCAAGGAGCGAACACTGAAGCTTTCTTT. Its protein is CASQGANTEAFF.

The CDR3 protein is CASSLTTRGEQFF. The CDR3 DNA is TGTGCCAGCAGCTTAACCACCAGGGGTGAGCAGTTCTTC. This chain joins TRBV7-2 and TRBJ2-1; possible D gene TRBD1, 6 bases. CDR1 is SGHTA, CDR2 FQGNSA, per germline. Trimming pared 2 bases from V and 9 bases from J, leaving 11 bases between. CDR3 length: 13 residues.

This chain uses TRBV14 with TRBJ1-3, with 7 bases fitting TRBD1. Germline CDR1 SGHDN, CDR2 FVKESK. The J segment lost 0 bases and the V segment lost 4 bases, leaving 6 bases of the junction unmatched. The CDR3 length is 16 residues. The CDR3: CASSPPGQHSGNTIYF. DNA for the CDR3: TGTGCCAGCAGCCCTCCGGGACAGCACTCTGGAAACACCATATATTTT. The complete variable domain, with remaining parts taken from reference TRBV14 and TRBJ1-3, reads EAGVTQFPSHSVIEKGQTVTLRCDPISGHDNLYWYRRVMGKEIKFLLHFVKESKQDESGMPNNRFLAERTGGTYSTLKVQPAELEDSGVYFCASSPPGQHSGNTIYFGEGSWLTVV.

The chain is built from TRBV19 and TRBJ2-3; TRBD2 matches at 11 bases. V trimming: 5 bases; J trimming: 0 bases; junction bases outside the gene matches: 4. Germline V CDR1 and CDR2: LNHDA, SQIVND (reference sequence). This CDR3 is 16 amino acids long. CDR3 region: CASSARTSGSTDTQYF. Written as DNA, the CDR3 is TGTGCCAGTAGTGCCCGGACTAGCGGGAGCACAGATACGCAGTATTTT.

This chain joins TRBV20-1 and TRBJ2-1; 9 nucleotides agree with TRBD2. Losses at the gene ends were 7 bases for V and 12 bases for J; bases not matched to a gene: 7. Germline assignment: CDR1 DFQATT and CDR2 SNEGSKA (reference sequence). The CDR3 extends over 11 amino acids. As DNA, the CDR3 is TGCAGTGTCCCTAGCGGGAAGCCGCAGTTCTTC. As protein: CSVPSGKPQFF.

The chain is built from TRBV5-6 and TRBJ1-6, with 9 bases lining up with TRBD1. The CDR3 extends over 15 amino acids. Trimming at V came to 2 bases and at J to 10 bases, leaving 7 bases not matched to a gene. CDR1 is SGHDT, CDR2 YYEEEE, per germline. The DNA for the CDR3 is TGTGCCAGCAGCTTACCGGGACAGGGTTCCTCACCCCTCCACTTT. Translated, it gives CASSLPGQGSSPLHF.

The chain is built from TRBV5-1 and TRBJ1-3; 9 bases are shared with TRBD1. CDR1 SGHRS and CDR2 YFSETQ come from the germline V gene. There are 14 residues in the CDR3. The V and J ends lost 5 bases and 4 bases, in that order; junction bases with no gene match: 4. The CDR3 protein is CASSRQGEGNTIYF. The CDR3 bases are TGCGCCAGCAGTAGACAGGGGGAAGGAAACACCATATATTTT.

The gene calls are TRBV7-2 and TRBJ2-7; the match to TRBD2 covers 9 bases. The CDR3 runs 15 residues. Germline-derived CDR1 and CDR2 are SGHTA and FQGNSA. The V segment lost 0 bases and the J segment 6 bases; nucleotides outside the gene matches: 6. The CDR3 is CASSLATGLATEQYF. CDR3 sequence (DNA): TGTGCCAGCAGCTTAGCAACGGGACTAGCTACCGAGCAGTACTTC.

This chain links TRBV27 with TRBJ2-7, with a tentative D call TRBD2 (5 bases). Trimming removed 5 bases at V and 2 bases at J, with 10 bases between. The CDR3 has 13 amino acids. Germline assignment: CDR1 MNHEY and CDR2 SMNVEV (reference sequence). The CDR3, as DNA: TGTGCCAGCAGTGCTAGCACTACCTACGAGCAGTACTTC. Protein sequence: CASSASTTYEQYF.

This chain joins TRBV6-5 and TRBJ1-5, with 7 bases matching TRBD1. V trimming: 2 bases; J trimming: 5 bases; junction bases outside the gene matches: 6. The CDR3 runs to 15 residues. Germline CDR1 reads MNHEY; CDR2 reads SVGAGI. CDR3 sequence: CASSYTGRGDQPQHF. The DNA of the CDR3 is TGTGCCAGCAGTTACACCGGCAGGGGGGATCAGCCCCAGCATTTT.

J is TRBJ1-6 and V is TRBV6-2 or TRBV6-3, with 8 positions matching TRBD1. Germline V gene data show CDR1 as MNHEY and CDR2 as SVGEGT. This CDR3 is built from 14 residues. With V trimmed by 2 bases and J by 10 bases, 4 bases remained unmatched. CDR3 residues: CASSYTAGGSPLHF. As DNA, the CDR3 is TGTGCCAGCAGTTACACTGCAGGGGGCTCACCCCTCCACTTT.

The chain joins TRBV7-2 to TRBJ2-6; tentatively, D is TRBD2 (6 bases). The CDR3 loop spans 15 amino acids. Germline CDR1 SGHTA, CDR2 FQGNSA. V was shortened by 4 bases and J by 2 bases, with 9 bases between the two germline ends. The CDR3 here is CASSSGGPGANVLTF. CDR3 coding DNA: TGTGCCAGCAGCTCCGGGGGACCTGGGGCCAACGTCCTGACTTTC. The full variable domain, completed using reference TRBV7-2 and TRBJ2-6, is GAGVSQSPSNKVTEKGKDVELRCDPISGHTALYWYRQSLGQGLEFLIYFQGNSAPDKSGLPSDRFSAERTGGSVSTLTIQRTQQEDSAVYLCASSSGGPGANVLTFGAGSRLTVL.

J is TRBJ2-1 and V is TRBV18; possibly TRBD2 for D (5 bases). The V end lost 0 bases, the J end lost 9 bases, and 15 bases lay between the germline ends. This CDR3 is built from 15 residues. Germline values: CDR1 KGHSH, CDR2 LQKENI. The chain's CDR3 is CASSPPLATGLEQFF. CDR3 nucleotides: TGTGCCAGCTCACCACCGCTAGCAACGGGTCTTGAGCAGTTCTTC.

The J gene is TRBJ2-5, the V gene TRBV5-4, with 7 positions matching TRBD2. This CDR3 comprises 15 residues. Per germline, CDR1 SGHNT and CDR2 YYREEE (reference sequence). V lost 4 bases and J lost 2; bases outside the gene matches: 8. CDR3 residues: CASSRASGNQETQYF. In DNA, the CDR3 is TGTGCCAGCAGCAGGGCTAGCGGCAATCAAGAGACCCAGTACTTC.

This chain uses TRBV5-5 with TRBJ2-5, with 8 positions matching TRBD1. The CDR3 totals 14 residues. Germline trimming cut 3 bases from V and 5 bases from J; bases unmatched to any gene: 6. Germline-derived CDR1 and CDR2 are SGHKS and YYEKEE (reference sequence). The CDR3 coding sequence is TGTGCCAGCAGCTCACGGACAGGGTGGGAGACCCAGTACTTC. As protein: CASSSRTGWETQYF.

V is TRBV2 and J is TRBJ2-7; D is perhaps TRBD1 (7 bases). The CDR3 totals 13 residues. Trimming pared 7 bases from V and 3 bases from J, leaving 13 bases between. CDR1 and CDR2 (germline): SNHLY, FYNNEI. The CDR3 sequence: CASMRDSDYEQYF. The CDR3 DNA is TGTGCCAGCATGCGGGACAGCGACTACGAGCAGTACTTC.

The chain recombines TRBV28 with TRBJ2-2, with TRBD1 as a possible D gene (5 bases). CDR3 length equals 13 residues. The germline CDR1 and CDR2 sequences are MDHEN and SYDVKM. The ends were cut back, 6 bases at V and 1 base at J, with 6 bases in the middle. CDR3 sequence (DNA): TGTGCCAGCAGGACAGTGAACACCGGGGAGCTGTTTTTT. Its translation is CASRTVNTGELFF.

A single count supports this clone. This chain joins TRBV6-6 and TRBJ2-1, with TRBD2 identical over 8 bases. The trim removed 0 bases at V and 3 bases at J, leaving 1 base unmatched. There are 15 residues in the CDR3. Germline CDR1 reads MNHNY; CDR2 reads SVGAGI (reference sequence). The CDR3 nucleotides are TGTGCCAGCAGTTACTCCAGCGGGAGCTACAATGAGCAGTTCTTC. It encodes CASSYSSGSYNEQFF.

The CDR3 nucleotides are TGTGCCTGGAGTGTAGGACGGGGAATCAACACTGAAGCTTTCTTT. As protein: CAWSVGRGINTEAFF. V usage is TRBV30 and J usage is TRBJ1-1; D gene ambiguous. This CDR3 region has 15 residues. Germline V gene data show CDR1 as GTSNPN and CDR2 as SVGIG (reference sequence). Trimming left V 0 bases short and J 2 bases short, with 13 bases between.

In its sample, this clone was seen once. The chain combines TRBV7-3 with TRBJ1-3; D is possibly TRBD1 (5 bases). The CDR3 is 13 amino acids. V gave up 6 bases and J gave up 2 bases, with 8 bases separating them. Germline V gene lookup returns CDR1 SGHTA and CDR2 FQGTGA. CDR3 amino acids: CASSQGTGNTIYF. DNA of the CDR3: TGTGCCAGCAGTCAGGGTACTGGAAACACCATATATTTT.

This chain connects TRBV6-1 to TRBJ2-5; 7 bases align to TRBD2. V was clipped by 3 bases and J by 0 bases; unmatched bases: 4. There are 15 residues in the CDR3. Germline V gene sequence: CDR1 MNHNS, CDR2 SASEGT. As DNA, the CDR3 is TGTGCCAGCAGTGACCTACTAGCGTACCAAGAGACCCAGTACTTC. It is translated as CASSDLLAYQETQYF.